The present entry profiles one T cell receptor beta chain with its context. Its matching antigen is unknown. The PCR used 60 Vbeta and 13 Jbeta primers. Some clones are missing from TCRdb's copy, which holds only in-frame ones; the method was immunoSEQ multiplex PCR. The sample yields roughly 160,000 clones, roughly 80% seen once. The data stem from a study of cytomegalovirus exposure and HLA in healthy donors. General observations from the study: The authors listed around 150 TCR beta chains as cytomegalovirus-associated. Researchers had no immune exposure information except CMV serostatus available.

Trimming left V 3 bases short and J 5 bases short, with 10 bases between. The CDR3 loop spans 12 amino acids. CDR1 SQVTM and CDR2 ANQGSEA come from the germline V gene. Sequenced input: PBMCs. V gene TRBV29-1 combines with J gene TRBJ2-5; no clear D. This clonotype was obtained from a man in his thirties or forties in good health and CMV-seropositive. The DNA of the CDR3 is TGCAGCGTTGACTGTTATGTGGAGACCCAGTACTTC. Protein sequence: CSVDCYVETQYF.